The next 11 T cell receptor beta chains were all read from a single sample in a study of blood T cell repertoires in COVID-19. Measured with immunoSEQ multiplex PCR; TCRdb has only the in-frame clones, and not every one. The table includes 70,000 to 80,000 clones, about 91% detected once. The sample taken for sequencing was peripheral blood. Receptors were obtained from a woman in her 50s with acute or convalescent COVID-19.

The CDR3 DNA is TGTGCCACCAAGGACAGGAGGAACACCGGGGAGCTGTTTTTT. This encodes CATKDRRNTGELFF. The chain has TRBV24-1 and TRBJ2-2, with 7 bases lining up with TRBD1. Germline V CDR1 and CDR2: KGHDR, SFDVKD. The CDR3 is made up of 14 amino acids. After removal of 8 bases from V and 1 base from J, the junction contained 3 bases not matched to a gene.

This clone appeared once. Mismatch with germline at one junction end may stem from a read error. This rearrangement joins TRBV7-7 to TRBJ2-5; 15 bases agree with TRBD2. The CDR3 runs 17 residues. Germline V gives CDR1 SSHAT, CDR2 FNYEAQ (reference sequence). The CDR3 loop is CASSPMGLAGGQETQYF. In nucleotides, the CDR3 is TGTGCTAGCAGCCCGATGGGACTAGCGGGAGGCCAAGAGACCCAGTACTTC.

V gene TRBV9 combines with J gene TRBJ2-7, with D unclear. CDR3 size: 14 residues. Deletions cut 1 base from V and 0 bases from J, with 8 bases between. The germline V gene encodes CDR1 SGDLS and CDR2 YYNGEE. DNA of the CDR3: TGTGCCAGCAGCGTATCTTCGTTCTCCTACGAGCAGTACTTC. Amino acid sequence: CASSVSSFSYEQYF.

The chain is built from TRBV29-1 and TRBJ2-7; 7 positions match TRBD2. This CDR3 contains 13 residues. Per germline, CDR1 SQVTM and CDR2 ANQGSEA. V was clipped by 4 bases and J by 1 base; unmatched bases: 4. The CDR3 region has the DNA TGCAGCGTTGGCGGGAGTAGGTCCTACGAGCAGTACTTC. It yields the protein CSVGGSRSYEQYF.

V is TRBV28 and J is TRBJ2-3; 7 bases are a match to TRBD2. V shed 3 bases and J 2 bases; nucleotides not matched to a gene: 8. CDR3 length: 16 residues. Germline CDR1 MDHEN, CDR2 SYDVKM. CDR3 in amino acids: CASSLPLAATTDTQYF. The DNA for the CDR3 is TGTGCCAGCAGTTTGCCGCTAGCGGCTACCACAGATACGCAGTATTTT.

This clone was observed once. The chain couples TRBV18 to TRBJ1-1; D remains ambiguous. This CDR3 contains 14 residues. Between the trimmed V and J ends, which lost 3 bases and 1 base, there was a span of 9 bases. In germline, CDR1 is KGHSH, CDR2 LQKENI. CDR3 protein: CASSPRQENTEAFF. The CDR3 DNA is TGTGCCAGCTCACCGCGGCAAGAGAACACTGAAGCTTTCTTT.

The rearrangement joins TRBV10-3 to TRBJ2-7; 9 positions match TRBD2. The CDR3 is made up of 14 amino acids. The germline V gene encodes CDR1 ENHRY and CDR2 SYGVKD. Unmatched junction bases numbered 8, after V lost 7 bases and J lost 4 bases. In nucleotides, the CDR3 is TGTGCCATCAACCAACTAGCGGGTGGTTACGAGCAGTACTTC. It codes for CAINQLAGGYEQYF.

This chain joins TRBV5-1 and TRBJ2-3; D is unresolved. The CDR3 is 13 residues long. Between the trimmed V and J ends, which lost 0 bases and 5 bases, there was a span of 7 bases. Germline V gene sequence: CDR1 SGHRS, CDR2 YFSETQ. CDR3 in DNA: TGCGCCAGCAGCTTGGGCGAAGTAGATACGCAGTATTTT. Translated, it gives CASSLGEVDTQYF.

The chain recombines TRBV28 with TRBJ2-7, with a weak D call TRBD2 (6 bases). CDR3 size: 17 residues. V was pared by 5 bases and J by 0 bases, with 20 bases between. Germline V gene lookup returns CDR1 MDHEN and CDR2 SYDVKM. CDR3 sequence: CASSLNAAGLNSYEQYF. The DNA of the CDR3 is TGTGCCAGCAGTCTCAATGCCGCGGGACTTAACTCCTACGAGCAGTACTTC.

The gene calls are TRBV5-1 and TRBJ1-1, with TRBD1 as a possible D gene (6 bases). Trimming took 4 bases from V and 1 from J, leaving 11 bases between them. The CDR3 has 14 residues. From germline, CDR1 is SGHRS and CDR2 YFSETQ. The DNA of the CDR3 is TGCGCCAGCAGCATAGGACAGACGAACACTGAAGCTTTCTTT. This translates into CASSIGQTNTEAFF.

In this sample, this clone turned up once. V is TRBV6-2 or TRBV6-3 and J is TRBJ2-5, with 7 bases aligning to TRBD2. Germline V lookup: CDR1 MNHEY, CDR2 SVGEGT. The junction had 4 bases not matched to a gene; V was cut back by 0 bases and J by 6 bases. This CDR3 has 14 amino acids. The CDR3 nucleotides are TGTGCCAGCAGTTACTCGCCTAGCGGTAAGACCCAGTACTTC. The encoded protein is CASSYSPSGKTQYF.